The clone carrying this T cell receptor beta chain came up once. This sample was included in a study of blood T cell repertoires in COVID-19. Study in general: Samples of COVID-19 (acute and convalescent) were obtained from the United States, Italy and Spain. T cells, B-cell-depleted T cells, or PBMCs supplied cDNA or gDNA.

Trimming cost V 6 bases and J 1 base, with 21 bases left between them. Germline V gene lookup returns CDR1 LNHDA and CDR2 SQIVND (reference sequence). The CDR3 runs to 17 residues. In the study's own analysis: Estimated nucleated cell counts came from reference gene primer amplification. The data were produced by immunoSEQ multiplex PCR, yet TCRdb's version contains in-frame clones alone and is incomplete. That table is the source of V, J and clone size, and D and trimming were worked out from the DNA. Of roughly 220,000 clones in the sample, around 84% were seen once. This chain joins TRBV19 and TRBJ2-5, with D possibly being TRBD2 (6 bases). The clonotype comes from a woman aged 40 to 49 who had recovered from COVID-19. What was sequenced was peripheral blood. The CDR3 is CASSPWPGETIQETQYF. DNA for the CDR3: TGTGCCAGTAGCCCCTGGCCGGGGGAGACGATCCAAGAGACCCAGTACTTC.